This T cell receptor (beta chain) derives from a study of blood T cells in healthy people across ages. The second PCR ran roughly 6 to 11 cycles with a sample-barcoded 5' primer and J-beta primers. The template-switch adaptor, which had 12 random nucleotides, put a tag on each cDNA molecule. TCRdb called the 5' RACE reads again in MiXCR, with one record for every CDR3 protein. The data hold around 790,000 distinct CDR3 sequences, with around 45% observed a single time. Germline V gene data show CDR1 as MRHNA and CDR2 as SNTAGT. J lost 2 bases, V lost 8 bases, and 18 bases had no gene match. The CDR3 has 19 residues. The donors, healthy Caucasians from Russia, were aged about 6 to 95.

The TCR was taken from a man in his sixties in good health. The sequenced sample consisted of blood. The chain links TRBV6-4 to TRBJ2-1; 10 bases line up with TRBD2. The CDR3 here is CASGFRGGSGGKTYNEQFF. The CDR3 bases are TGTGCCAGCGGGTTCCGTGGGGGTAGCGGGGGGAAGACCTACAATGAGCAGTTCTTC.